This T cell receptor beta chain stems from a study of T cell repertoires in cytomegalovirus infection. The length of the CDR3 is 14 residues. The germline CDR1 and CDR2 sequences are KGHDR and SFDVKD. Study-wide results and caveats: Summed public TCR beta family frequency identified CMV carriers bearing the relevant HLA.

A note on this clonotype: The antigen is not known. Germline and junction disagree at one end, which may indicate a read error.

TCRdb re-analysed the reads in MiXCR, keeping a single row per CDR3 protein. Found here are around 770,000 distinct CDR3 sequences, about 28% of them singletons; the top ten hold around 13%. The starting material was cultured CD8+ T cells from PBMCs, obtained from culture after CMV antigen stimulation. This sequence joins TRBV24-1 and TRBJ2-2, with D unresolved. This TCR was recovered from a human donor in good health (CMV status not recorded). Some clones in this sample may be carry-over from other donors' samples. In DNA form, the CDR3 reads TGTGCCACCAATGATTTTCAAGAGACCGGGGAGCTGTTTTTT. Amino acid sequence: CATNDFQETGELFF.